This T cell receptor (beta chain) was recorded in a study of blood T cell repertoires in COVID-19. Between the trimmed V and J ends, which lost 2 bases and 7 bases, there was a span of 15 bases. This CDR3 has 14 residues. CDR1 and CDR2 from the germline V gene are MNHEY and SVGAGI. Clones were read by immunoSEQ multiplex PCR, and TCRdb kept only the in-frame ones, dropping some. The sample holds approximately 190,000 clones, nearly 90% seen once. The sequencing input was peripheral blood. The rearrangement links TRBV6-5 to TRBJ2-7; D unresolved. The receptor comes from a woman aged 40 to 49 who had recovered from COVID-19. CDR3 coding DNA: TGTGCCAGCAGTTACAATGACTTGCGCATAGAGCAGTACTTC. Protein product: CASSYNDLRIEQYF.